The 2 T cell receptor beta chains below all came from one sample that was sequenced in a study of regulatory T cells in long-lasting Graves disease. Construction of the TCR beta libraries employed iRepertoire HTBI primers in conjunction with Arm-PCR of CDR3 regions. MiXCR, applied by TCRdb to the multiplex PCR reads, yields one record per CDR3 protein. The sample lists 500,000 to 700,000 distinct CDR3 sequences; around 17% were seen once. Regarding time point: newly diagnosed GD, antithyroid drugs for less than 3 months. RNA extracted from PBMCs served as the sequencing template. This sample was shared with a second study, whose subject was T cells in Graves' hyperthyroidism and ophthalmopathy.

The starting material was peripheral blood mononuclear cells (PBMCs), obtained at new diagnosis, from a patient treated with antithyroid drugs. The receptors originated from a woman under 40 with Graves disease.

This clonotype was detected ten times or more. The gene calls are TRBV7-2 and TRBJ2-7; 8 nucleotides agree with TRBD1. V lost 5 bases, J lost 5 bases, and 11 bases stayed unmatched. Germline-derived CDR1 and CDR2 are SGHTA and FQGNSA. The length of the CDR3 is 15 residues. The CDR3 nucleotides are TGTGCCAGCAGCCTAGGACAGGGTCGCAAAAACGAGCAGTACTTC. As protein: CASSLGQGRKNEQYF.

Points on this clonotype: A much larger clone sits a single nucleotide away, making a read error possible. The genes are TRBV20-1 and TRBJ2-1; 7 bases agree with TRBD1. The CDR3 contains 12 residues. CDR1 DFQATT and CDR2 SNEGSKA come from the germline V gene (reference sequence). The DNA for the CDR3 is TGCAGCGAGACAGGGAGTCCTAATGAGCAGTTCTTC. Residues: CSETGSPNEQFF.